Listed below are T cell receptor beta chains from one sample, sequenced in a study of T cells in Graves' hyperthyroidism and ophthalmopathy. TCRdb redid the calling of the multiplex PCR reads with MiXCR, one entry per CDR3 protein. The profile shows 500,000 to 750,000 distinct CDR3 sequences, roughly 14% of them singletons. Sequencing input: blood. Source of these receptors: a woman aged 25 to 39 with Graves' hyperthyroidism. Both conserved end residues are part of each CDR3. The D gene is left open where the match is weak. Rows give clone size only sometimes, using once, few, many, or a class for an expanded clone.

>TRBV14|15|.|TRBJ1-2|.
CASTDWRQANYGYTF
TGTGCCAGCACCGACTGGAGACAGGCAAACTATGGCTACACCTTC
>TRBV20-1|14|.|TRBJ2-7|many
CSARDSGRGNEQYF
TGCAGTGCTAGAGATTCAGGCAGGGGCAACGAGCAGTACTTC
>TRBV3-1|16|TRBD1|TRBJ1-2|.
CASRLGTGGLQGGYTF
TGTGCCAGCAGGCTCGGGACAGGGGGCCTGCAAGGGGGCTACACCTTC
>TRBV6-2/TRBV6-3|13|TRBD2|TRBJ2-7|.
CASSYLGGGEQYF
TGTGCCAGCAGTTACCTTGGGGGGGGCGAGCAGTACTTC
>TRBV3-1|17|TRBD1|TRBJ2-7|many
CASSQETGRGRQGEQYF
TGTGCCAGCAGCCAAGAGACTGGCAGGGGGCGACAGGGCGAGCAGTACTTC
>TRBV7-2|15|TRBD1|TRBJ1-2|.
CASSPGTGLSYGYTF
TGTGCCAGCAGCCCCGGGACAGGGCTTAGCTATGGCTACACCTTC
>TRBV30|11|.|TRBJ2-2|many
CARGGTGELFF
TGTGCCAGGGGAGGAACCGGGGAGCTGTTTTTT
>TRBV20-1|16|TRBD2|TRBJ2-2|few
CSARDPSGSGTGELFF
TGCAGTGCTAGAGATCCCAGCGGGAGTGGGACCGGGGAGCTGTTTTTT
>TRBV18|15|TRBD1|TRBJ2-6|.
CASLSDRAGANVLTF
TGTGCCAGCTTATCGGACAGGGCTGGGGCCAACGTCCTGACTTTC
>TRBV13|13|TRBD1|TRBJ1-3|.
CASSFGQGYTIYF
TGTGCCAGCAGCTTCGGACAGGGGTACACCATATATTTT
>TRBV9|13|TRBD2|TRBJ2-1|.
CASTGGSYNEQFF
TGTGCCAGCACGGGGGGCTCCTACAATGAGCAGTTCTTC
>TRBV15|15|.|TRBJ1-6|.
CATSRGDINNSPLHF
TGTGCCACCAGCAGGGGGGACATAAATAATTCACCCCTCCACTTT
>TRBV14|15|TRBD2|TRBJ2-7|few
CASSQDQAGVSEQYF
TGTGCCAGCAGCCAAGATCAGGCGGGAGTTAGCGAGCAGTACTTC
>TRBV18|14|TRBD1|TRBJ2-2|few
CASSSTGVTGELFF
TGTGCCAGCTCATCAACAGGGGTCACCGGGGAGCTGTTTTTT
>TRBV7-2|14|TRBD2|TRBJ2-7|many
CASSVPRGSYEQYF
TGTGCCAGCAGCGTCCCGCGGGGGTCCTACGAGCAGTACTTC
>TRBV28|15|.|TRBJ1-5|many
CATSPRGIGNQPQHF
TGTGCCACCTCGCCGAGGGGTATCGGGAATCAGCCCCAGCATTTT
>TRBV30|14|TRBD1|TRBJ1-1|once
CAWSAKIIRGRAFF
TGTGCCTGGAGTGCAAAGATAATCAGGGGGAGAGCTTTCTTT
>TRBV7-2|16|TRBD1|TRBJ1-1|.
CASTPRTGGGRTEAFF
TGTGCCAGCACCCCGAGGACAGGGGGCGGTAGGACTGAAGCTTTCTTT
>TRBV27|13|.|TRBJ2-3|many
CASSYRSTDTQYF
TGTGCCAGCAGTTATCGTAGCACAGATACGCAGTATTTT
>TRBV11-2|18|.|TRBJ2-7|many
CASSLVRDSTGNFYEQYF
TGTGCCAGCAGCTTAGTTCGGGACTCGACAGGGAATTTCTACGAGCAGTACTTC
>TRBV27|15|.|TRBJ1-6|once
CASSFNGGPNSPLHF
TGTGCCAGCAGTTTTAACGGGGGGCCTAATTCACCCCTCCACTTT
>TRBV18|13|.|TRBJ1-1|.
CASSPKENTEAFF
TGTGCCAGCTCACCTAAGGAGAACACTGAAGCTTTCTTT
>TRBV30|13|.|TRBJ1-1|many
CAWSKQLNTEAFF
TGTGCCTGGAGTAAACAGTTGAACACTGAAGCTTTCTTT
>TRBV18|16|.|TRBJ2-3|few
CASSPRIELGTDTQYF
TGTGCCAGCTCACCGAGAATTGAGCTGGGCACAGATACGCAGTATTTT
>TRBV12-3/TRBV12-4|15|.|TRBJ2-7|.
CASSPSHRGWSEQYF
TGTGCCAGCAGCCCATCTCATAGGGGATGGTCTGAGCAGTACTTC
>TRBV3-1|13|.|TRBJ2-2|.
CASRHSGTGELFF
TGTGCCAGCCGCCATTCGGGGACCGGGGAGCTGTTTTTT
>TRBV7-9|14|.|TRBJ2-7|many
CASSFVDSTYEQYF
TGTGCCAGCAGCTTCGTAGACAGCACCTACGAGCAGTACTTC
>TRBV5-1|16|.|TRBJ2-2|few
CASSLGGAPYTGELFF
TGCGCCAGCAGCTTGGGGGGGGCTCCCTACACCGGGGAGCTGTTTTTT
>TRBV28|15|.|TRBJ1-4|.
CASSSTGFPNEKLFF
TGTGCCAGCAGTTCAACAGGGTTTCCTAATGAAAAACTGTTTTTT
>TRBV19|18|TRBD2|TRBJ2-1|few
CASSIASGTRNSYNEQFF
TGTGCCAGTAGTATCGCTAGCGGGACCCGTAACTCCTACAATGAGCAGTTCTTC
>TRBV7-6|18|.|TRBJ2-2|few
CASSYEGAVHANTGELFF
TGTGCCAGCAGCTACGAAGGGGCCGTCCACGCGAACACCGGGGAGCTGTTTTTT
>TRBV30|14|TRBD2|TRBJ2-1|.
CAWNVAGGYNEQFF
TGTGCCTGGAATGTAGCGGGTGGATACAATGAGCAGTTCTTC
>TRBV29-1|11|.|TRBJ2-4|few
CSVTIRDIQYF
TGCAGCGTTACGATACGGGACATTCAGTACTTC
>TRBV28|18|.|TRBJ2-3|many
CASSYISPIMSSTDTQYF
TGTGCCAGCAGTTACATCTCCCCGATAATGTCAAGTACAGATACGCAGTATTTT
>TRBV6-1|10|.|TRBJ2-7|few
CASRMYEQYF
TGTGCCAGCAGGATGTACGAGCAGTACTTC